The entry below describes one T cell receptor (beta chain). Its antigen is not known. This sample is part of a study of regulatory T cells in long-lasting Graves disease. Deletions cut 4 bases from V and 2 bases from J, with 10 bases between. CDR3 length: 14 residues. CDR1 and CDR2 from the germline V gene are SGHTA and FQGNSA. General study findings and limits: For persistent Graves' patients, TCR diversity was lower than for newly diagnosed ones. There were preferences for TRBV28, TRBJ1-2 and TRBJ2-5 in persistent disease.

Arm-PCR of CDR3 regions and iRepertoire HTBI primers were used to build TCR beta libraries. TCRdb fed the multiplex PCR reads into MiXCR, producing one record per CDR3 protein. Among about 620,000 distinct CDR3 sequences listed, roughly 16% were seen once. The time point is: newly diagnosed GD, antithyroid drugs for less than 3 months. RNA extracted from PBMCs served as the sequencing template. The same data also went into a second study, on T cells in Graves' hyperthyroidism and ophthalmopathy. According to that study: Carried out on the TCR CDR3, a first-round RT-PCR used the HTBI primer set. Progression to ophthalmopathy was predicted a median of 6.5 months early.

The chain is built from TRBV7-2 and TRBJ2-3; D remains ambiguous. The TCR sequence derives from a woman aged 25 to 39 with Graves disease. The material sequenced was peripheral blood mononuclear cells (PBMCs), taken at new diagnosis, from a patient treated with antithyroid drugs. CDR3 protein: CASSSPAPTDTQYF. The CDR3, as DNA: TGTGCCAGCAGCTCACCCGCCCCCACAGATACGCAGTATTTT.